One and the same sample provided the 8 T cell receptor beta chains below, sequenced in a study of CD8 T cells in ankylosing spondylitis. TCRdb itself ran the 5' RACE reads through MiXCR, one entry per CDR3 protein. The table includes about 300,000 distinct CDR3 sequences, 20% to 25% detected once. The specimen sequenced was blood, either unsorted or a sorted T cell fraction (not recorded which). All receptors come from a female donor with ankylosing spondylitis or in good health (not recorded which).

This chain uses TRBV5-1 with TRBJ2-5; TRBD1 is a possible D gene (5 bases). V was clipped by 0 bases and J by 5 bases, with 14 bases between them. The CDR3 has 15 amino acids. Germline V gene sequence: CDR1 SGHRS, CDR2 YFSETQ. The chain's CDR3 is CASSLGTRNVETQYF. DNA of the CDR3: TGCGCCAGCAGCTTGGGGACACGAAACGTTGAGACCCAGTACTTC.

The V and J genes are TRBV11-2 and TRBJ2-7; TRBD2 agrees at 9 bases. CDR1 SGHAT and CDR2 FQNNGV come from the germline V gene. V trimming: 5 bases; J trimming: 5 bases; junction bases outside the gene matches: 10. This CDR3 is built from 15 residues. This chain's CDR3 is CASSPPGVAGDEQYF. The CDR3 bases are TGTGCCAGCAGCCCCCCCGGGGTAGCGGGAGACGAGCAGTACTTC.

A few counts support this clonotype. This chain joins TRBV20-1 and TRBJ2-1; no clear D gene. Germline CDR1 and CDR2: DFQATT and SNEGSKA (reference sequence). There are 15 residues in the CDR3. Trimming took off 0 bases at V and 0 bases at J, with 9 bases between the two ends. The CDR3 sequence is CSARDARSSYNEQFF. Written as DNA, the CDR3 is TGCAGTGCTAGAGATGCCAGAAGCTCCTACAATGAGCAGTTCTTC.

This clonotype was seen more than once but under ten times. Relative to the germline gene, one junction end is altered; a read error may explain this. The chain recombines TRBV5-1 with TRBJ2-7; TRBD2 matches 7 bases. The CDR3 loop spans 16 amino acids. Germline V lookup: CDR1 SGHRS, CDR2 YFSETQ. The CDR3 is CASSLDTSALSHEQYF. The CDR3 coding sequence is TGCGCCAGCAGCTTGGACACTAGCGCCCTCTCCCACGAGCAGTACTTC. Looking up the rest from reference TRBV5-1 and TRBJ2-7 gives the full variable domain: KAGVTQTPRYLIKTRGQQVTLSCSPISGHRSVSWYQQTPGQGLQFLFEYFSETQRNKGNFPGRFSGRQFSNSRSEMNVSTLELGDSALYLCASSLDTSALSHEQYFGPGTRLTVT.

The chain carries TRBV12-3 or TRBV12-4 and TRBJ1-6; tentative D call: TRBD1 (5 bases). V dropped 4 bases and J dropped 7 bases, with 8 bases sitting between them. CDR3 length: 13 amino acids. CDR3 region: CASSWGENSPLHF. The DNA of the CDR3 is TGTGCCAGCAGTTGGGGGGAAAATTCACCCCTCCACTTT.

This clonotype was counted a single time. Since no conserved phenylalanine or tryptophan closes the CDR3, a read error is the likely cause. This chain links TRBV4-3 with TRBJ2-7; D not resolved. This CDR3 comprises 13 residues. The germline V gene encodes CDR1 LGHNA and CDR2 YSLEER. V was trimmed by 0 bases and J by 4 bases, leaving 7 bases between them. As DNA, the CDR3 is TGCGCCAGCAGCCAAGATTGGCTTTACGAGCAGTACTCC. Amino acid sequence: CASSQDWLYEQYS.

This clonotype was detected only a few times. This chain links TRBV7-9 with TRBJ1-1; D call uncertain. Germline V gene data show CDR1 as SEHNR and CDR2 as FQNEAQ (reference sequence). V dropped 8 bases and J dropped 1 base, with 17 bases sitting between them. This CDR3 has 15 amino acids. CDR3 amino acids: CASGVGEHTNTEAFF. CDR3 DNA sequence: TGTGCCAGCGGGGTCGGTGAACACACGAACACTGAAGCTTTCTTT.

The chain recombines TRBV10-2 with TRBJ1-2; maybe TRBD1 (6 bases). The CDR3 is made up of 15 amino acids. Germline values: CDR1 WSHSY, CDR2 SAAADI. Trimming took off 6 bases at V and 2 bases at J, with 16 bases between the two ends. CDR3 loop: CASSYDRTGNYGYTF. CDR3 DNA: TGCGCCAGCAGCTACGACAGGACTGGGAACTATGGCTACACCTTC.